This T cell receptor beta chain originates from a study of T cell clonality in common variable immunodeficiency. Study-wide points: Common variable immunodeficiency TCR beta sequences reportedly had fewer deletions and N-nucleotide insertions. What drives increased CVID clonality needs T cell subpopulation sequencing. Shared TCRbeta clones were fewer between CVID subjects than controls.

Control and CVID samples contributed equal amounts of genomic DNA. The table came from immunoSEQ multiplex PCR; TCRdb's copy has only in-frame clones and leaves some out. This repertoire lists some 40,000 clones without singletons; around 2.6% sits in the top ten. After removal of 7 bases from V and 1 base from J, the junction contained 4 bases not matched to a gene. This CDR3 contains 15 residues. In germline, CDR1 is SGHRS, CDR2 YFSETQ. Remarks on this clone: Its target is unknown. The read stops 3 residues short of the end of the CDR3; the missing end is completed from the germline J gene.

The J gene is TRBJ2-2, the V gene TRBV5-1, with 10 bases that match TRBD1. This clonotype originated in a person aged 18 to 70 in good health. Source material: peripheral blood mononuclear cells. This CDR3 reads CASGTGAQNTGELFF. CDR3 DNA (partial): TGCGCCAGCGGGACAGGGGCCCAGAACACCGGGGAG.